This record concerns one TCR beta chain sequence. These data come from a study of cytomegalovirus exposure and HLA in healthy donors. PCR employed 60 Vbeta and 13 Jbeta primers. Sequencing used immunoSEQ multiplex PCR; TCRdb keeps in-frame clones, though not all of them. The table shows under 200,000 clones, with approximately 73% occurring only once. This CDR3 is built from 16 residues. The germline V gene encodes CDR1 SGHDT and CDR2 YYEEEE. V was clipped by 4 bases and J by 6 bases, with 20 bases between them. This rearrangement joins TRBV5-6 to TRBJ2-1; D perhaps matches TRBD2 (6 bases). The sequenced material came from PBMCs. This TCR was sampled from a woman between 18 and 29 years old in good health and CMV-seropositive. The CDR3 DNA reads as TGTGCCAGCAGCCCCAAGTTGGCGGGGTCAATCAATGAGCAGTTCTTC. This encodes CASSPKLAGSINEQFF.